The T cell receptor (beta chain) described here comes from a study of high-grade serous ovarian cancer treatment subgroups. Overall study results and limits: Repertoire similarity ranged about 0.11 to 0.8 between tumors of one patient. CDR1 and CDR2 were left unanalyzed; analyses focused on CDR3. Spatial context was lost because tumors were sequenced in bulk.

Profiled with immunoSEQ multiplex PCR; TCRdb holds only in-frame clones, not every one. Of approximately 5,000 clones in the sample, approximately 70% are singletons; the top ten hold 4.5% to 7%. Germline CDR1 is SGDLS and CDR2 is YYNGEE. The CDR3 is 15 amino acids. V lost 0 bases and J lost 3; bases outside the gene matches: 5. Tumor samples were obtained before definitive surgery or chemotherapy. Concerning this clone itself: Antigen: not known.

The rearrangement joins TRBV9 to TRBJ2-7, with 8 bases that match TRBD1. The receptor was isolated from a human patient with high-grade serous ovarian cancer. The sample was tumor tissue. The CDR3 coding sequence is TGTGCCAGCAGCGTAGGGGTACAGGGGGGCTACGAGCAGTACTTC. It encodes CASSVGVQGGYEQYF.